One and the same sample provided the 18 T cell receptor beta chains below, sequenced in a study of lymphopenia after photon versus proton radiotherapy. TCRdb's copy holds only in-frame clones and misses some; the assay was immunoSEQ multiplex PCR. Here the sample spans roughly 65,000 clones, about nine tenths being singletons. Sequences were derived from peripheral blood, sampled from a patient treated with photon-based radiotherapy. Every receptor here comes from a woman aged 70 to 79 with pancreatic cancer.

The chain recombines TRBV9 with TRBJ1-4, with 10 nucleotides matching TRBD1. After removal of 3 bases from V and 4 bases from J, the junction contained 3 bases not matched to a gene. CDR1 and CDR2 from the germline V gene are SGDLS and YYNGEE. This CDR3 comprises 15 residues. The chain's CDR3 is CASSAGTGVNEKLFF. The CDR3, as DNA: TGTGCCAGCAGCGCCGGGACAGGGGTTAATGAAAAACTGTTTTTT.

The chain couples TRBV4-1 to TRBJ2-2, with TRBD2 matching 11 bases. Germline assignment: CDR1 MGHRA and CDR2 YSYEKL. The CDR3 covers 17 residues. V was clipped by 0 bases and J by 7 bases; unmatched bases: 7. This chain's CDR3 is CASSQEPGTSGSGELFF. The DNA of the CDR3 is TGCGCCAGCAGCCAAGAGCCAGGGACTAGCGGAAGCGGGGAGCTGTTTTTT.

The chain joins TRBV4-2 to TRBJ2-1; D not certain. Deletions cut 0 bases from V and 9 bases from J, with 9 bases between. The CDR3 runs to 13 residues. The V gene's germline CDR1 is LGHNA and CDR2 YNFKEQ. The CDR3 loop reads CASSQEIDREQFF. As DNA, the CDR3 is TGTGCCAGCAGCCAAGAAATCGACCGTGAGCAGTTCTTC.

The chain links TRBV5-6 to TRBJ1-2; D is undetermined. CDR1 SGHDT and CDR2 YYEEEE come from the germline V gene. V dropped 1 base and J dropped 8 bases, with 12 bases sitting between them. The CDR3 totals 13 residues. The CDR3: CASSLRTPAGYTF. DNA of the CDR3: TGTGCCAGCAGCTTGAGAACCCCTGCGGGCTACACCTTC. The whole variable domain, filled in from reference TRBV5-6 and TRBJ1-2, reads DAGVTQSPTHLIKTRGQQVTLRCSPKSGHDTVSWYQQALGQGPQFIFQYYEEEERQRGNFPDRFSGHQFPNYSSELNVNALLLGDSALYLCASSLRTPAGYTFGSGTRLTVV.

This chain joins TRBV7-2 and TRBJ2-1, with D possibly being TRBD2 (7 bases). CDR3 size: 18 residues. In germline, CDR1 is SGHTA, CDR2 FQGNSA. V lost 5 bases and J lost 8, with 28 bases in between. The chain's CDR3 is CASSLFRGGRRERDEQFF. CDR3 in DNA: TGTGCCAGCAGCCTTTTCAGGGGAGGTCGGCGGGAGCGGGATGAGCAGTTCTTC.

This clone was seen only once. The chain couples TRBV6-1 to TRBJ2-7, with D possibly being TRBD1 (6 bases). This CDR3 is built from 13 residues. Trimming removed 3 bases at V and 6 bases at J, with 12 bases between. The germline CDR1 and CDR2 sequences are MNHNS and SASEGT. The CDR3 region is CASSDNRVAEQYF. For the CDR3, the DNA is TGTGCCAGCAGTGATAACAGGGTGGCCGAGCAGTACTTC.

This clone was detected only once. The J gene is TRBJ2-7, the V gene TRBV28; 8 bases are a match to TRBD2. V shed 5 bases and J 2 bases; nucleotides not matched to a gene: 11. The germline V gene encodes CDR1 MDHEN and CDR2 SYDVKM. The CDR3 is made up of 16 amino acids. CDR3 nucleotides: TGTGCCAGCAGTGGGGGGGCAACGGGAGGGCCCTACGAGCAGTACTTC. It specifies CASSGGATGGPYEQYF.

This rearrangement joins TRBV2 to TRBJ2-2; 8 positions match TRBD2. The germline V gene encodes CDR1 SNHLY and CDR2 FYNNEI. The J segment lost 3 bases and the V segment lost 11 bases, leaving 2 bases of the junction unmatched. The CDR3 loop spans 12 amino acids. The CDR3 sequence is CADSGDTGELFF. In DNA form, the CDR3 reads TGTGCCGATAGCGGGGACACCGGGGAGCTGTTTTTT.

CDR3 in DNA: TGCAGCGGTAGCGGGAGGGTGACAGATACGCAGTATTTT. This codes for CSGSGRVTDTQYF. The V call is TRBV29-1, the J call TRBJ2-3; 11 nucleotides align to TRBD2. V lost 7 bases and J lost 3; bases outside the gene matches: 3. CDR1 is SQVTM and CDR2 is ANQGSEA in the germline V gene. The CDR3 runs 13 residues.

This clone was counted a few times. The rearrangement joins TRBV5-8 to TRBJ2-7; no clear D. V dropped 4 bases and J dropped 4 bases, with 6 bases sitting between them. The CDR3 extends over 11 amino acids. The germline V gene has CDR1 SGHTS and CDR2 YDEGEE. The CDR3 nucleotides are TGTGCCAGCAGCCCTCTGTACGAGCAGTACTTC. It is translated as CASSPLYEQYF.

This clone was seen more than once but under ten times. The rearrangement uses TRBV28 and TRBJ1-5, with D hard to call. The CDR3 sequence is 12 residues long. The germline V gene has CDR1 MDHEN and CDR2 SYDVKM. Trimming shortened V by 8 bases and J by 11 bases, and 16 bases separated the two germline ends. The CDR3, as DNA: TGTGCCAGCCGATTCCCTAGGGCGTCCCAGCATTTT. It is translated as CASRFPRASQHF.

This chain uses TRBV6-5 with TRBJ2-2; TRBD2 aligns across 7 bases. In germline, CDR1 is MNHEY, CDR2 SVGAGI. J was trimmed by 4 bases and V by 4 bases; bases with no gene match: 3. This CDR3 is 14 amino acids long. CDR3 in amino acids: CASSLLAGTGELFF. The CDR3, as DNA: TGTGCCAGCAGTTTGTTAGCGGGCACCGGGGAGCTGTTTTTT.

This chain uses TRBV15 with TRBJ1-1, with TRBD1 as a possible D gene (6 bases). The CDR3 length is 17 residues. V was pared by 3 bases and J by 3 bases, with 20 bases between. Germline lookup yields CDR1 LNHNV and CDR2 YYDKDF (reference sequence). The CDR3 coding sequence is TGTGCCACCAGCAGGGCCCTCGGGGGGGGCTGGGACACTGAAGCTTTCTTT. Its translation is CATSRALGGGWDTEAFF. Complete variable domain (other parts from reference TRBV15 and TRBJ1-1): DAMVIQNPRYQVTQFGKPVTLSCSQTLNHNVMYWYQQKSSQAPKLLFHYYDKDFNNEADTPDNFQSRRPNTSFCFLDIRSPGLGDTAMYLCATSRALGGGWDTEAFFGQGTRLTVV.

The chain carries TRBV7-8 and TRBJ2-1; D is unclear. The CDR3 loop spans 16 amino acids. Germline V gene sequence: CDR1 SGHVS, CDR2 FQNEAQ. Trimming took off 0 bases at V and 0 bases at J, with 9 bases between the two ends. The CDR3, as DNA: TGTGCCAGCAGCTTAGCGCTGACACCCTCCTACAATGAGCAGTTCTTC. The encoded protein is CASSLALTPSYNEQFF.

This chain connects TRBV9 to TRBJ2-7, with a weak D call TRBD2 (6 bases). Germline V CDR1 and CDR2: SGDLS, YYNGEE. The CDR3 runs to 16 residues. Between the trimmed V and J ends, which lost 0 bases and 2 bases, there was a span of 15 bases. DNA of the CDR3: TGTGCCAGCAGCGTAGGAGCCTACGGGAGTACCTACGAGCAGTACTTC. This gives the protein CASSVGAYGSTYEQYF.

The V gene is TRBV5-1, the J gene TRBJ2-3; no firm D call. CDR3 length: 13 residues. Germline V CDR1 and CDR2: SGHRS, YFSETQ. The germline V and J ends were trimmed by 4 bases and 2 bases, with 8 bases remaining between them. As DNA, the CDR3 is TGCGCCAGCAGCCCGAGGATCACAGATACGCAGTATTTT. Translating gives CASSPRITDTQYF.

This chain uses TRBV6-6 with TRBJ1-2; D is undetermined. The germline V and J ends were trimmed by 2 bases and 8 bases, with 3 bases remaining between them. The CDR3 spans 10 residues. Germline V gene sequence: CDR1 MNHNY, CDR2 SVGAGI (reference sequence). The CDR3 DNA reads TGTGCCAGCAGTTACGCGGGCTACACCTTC. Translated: CASSYAGYTF.

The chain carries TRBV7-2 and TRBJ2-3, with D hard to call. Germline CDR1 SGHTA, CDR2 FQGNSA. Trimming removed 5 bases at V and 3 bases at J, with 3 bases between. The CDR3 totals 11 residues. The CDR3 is CASSVTDTQYF. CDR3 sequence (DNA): TGTGCCAGCAGCGTTACAGATACGCAGTATTTT.